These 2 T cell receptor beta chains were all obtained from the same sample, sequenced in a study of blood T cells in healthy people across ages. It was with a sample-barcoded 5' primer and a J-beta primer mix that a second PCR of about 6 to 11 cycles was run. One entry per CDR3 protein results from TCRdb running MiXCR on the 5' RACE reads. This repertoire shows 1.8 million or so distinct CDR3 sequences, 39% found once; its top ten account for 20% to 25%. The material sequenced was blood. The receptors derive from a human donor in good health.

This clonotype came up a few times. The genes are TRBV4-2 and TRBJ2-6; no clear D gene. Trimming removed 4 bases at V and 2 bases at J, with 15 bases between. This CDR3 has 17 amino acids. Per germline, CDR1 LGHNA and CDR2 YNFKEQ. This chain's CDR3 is CASSPSTTFPGANVLTF. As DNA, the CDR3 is TGTGCCAGCAGCCCTTCCACGACATTCCCTGGGGCCAACGTCCTGACTTTC.

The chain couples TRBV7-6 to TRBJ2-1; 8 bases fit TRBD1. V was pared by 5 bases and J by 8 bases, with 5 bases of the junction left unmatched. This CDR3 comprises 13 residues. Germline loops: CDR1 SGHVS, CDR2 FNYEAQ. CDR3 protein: CASSEDRADEQFF. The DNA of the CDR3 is TGTGCCAGCAGCGAGGACAGGGCCGATGAGCAGTTCTTC.